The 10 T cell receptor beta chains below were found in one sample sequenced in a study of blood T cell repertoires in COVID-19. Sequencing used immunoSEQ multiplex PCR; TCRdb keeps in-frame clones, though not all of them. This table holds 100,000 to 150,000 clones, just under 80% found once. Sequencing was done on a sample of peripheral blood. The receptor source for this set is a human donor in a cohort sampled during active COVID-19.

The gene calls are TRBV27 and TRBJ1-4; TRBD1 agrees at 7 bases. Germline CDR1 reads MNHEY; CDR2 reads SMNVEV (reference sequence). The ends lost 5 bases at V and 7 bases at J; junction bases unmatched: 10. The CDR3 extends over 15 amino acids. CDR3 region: CASSGYRGSSEKLFF. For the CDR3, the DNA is TGTGCCAGCAGTGGGTACAGGGGATCGTCTGAAAAACTGTTTTTT.

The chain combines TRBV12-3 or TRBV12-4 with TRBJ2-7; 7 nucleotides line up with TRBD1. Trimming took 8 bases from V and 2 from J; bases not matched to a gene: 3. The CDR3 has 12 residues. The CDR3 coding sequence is TGTGCCAGCGGGACAGAAACCTACGAGCAGTACTTC. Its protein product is CASGTETYEQYF.

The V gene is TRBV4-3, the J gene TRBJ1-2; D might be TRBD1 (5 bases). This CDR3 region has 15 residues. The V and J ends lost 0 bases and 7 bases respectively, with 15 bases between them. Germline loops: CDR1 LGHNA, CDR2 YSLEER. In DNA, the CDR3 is TGCGCCAGCAGCCAAGATCGGGGGGAAATAGCTGGCTACACCTTC. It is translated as CASSQDRGEIAGYTF.

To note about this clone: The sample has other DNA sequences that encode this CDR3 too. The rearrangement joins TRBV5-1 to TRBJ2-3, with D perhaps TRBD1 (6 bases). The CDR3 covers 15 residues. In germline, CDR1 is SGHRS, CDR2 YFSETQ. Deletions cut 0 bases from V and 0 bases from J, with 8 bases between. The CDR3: CASSLVQGSTDTQYF. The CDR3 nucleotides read TGCGCCAGCAGCTTGGTTCAGGGGAGCACAGATACGCAGTATTTT. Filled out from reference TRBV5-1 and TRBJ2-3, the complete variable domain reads KAGVTQTPRYLIKTRGQQVTLSCSPISGHRSVSWYQQTPGQGLQFLFEYFSETQRNKGNFPGRFSGRQFSNSRSEMNVSTLELGDSALYLCASSLVQGSTDTQYFGPGTRLTVL.

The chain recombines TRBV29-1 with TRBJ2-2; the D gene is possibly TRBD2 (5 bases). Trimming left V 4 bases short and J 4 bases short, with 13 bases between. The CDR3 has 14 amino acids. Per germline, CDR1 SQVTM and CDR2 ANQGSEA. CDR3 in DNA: TGCAGCGTTGGGGAGAACAGAGCCACCGGGGAGCTGTTTTTT. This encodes CSVGENRATGELFF.

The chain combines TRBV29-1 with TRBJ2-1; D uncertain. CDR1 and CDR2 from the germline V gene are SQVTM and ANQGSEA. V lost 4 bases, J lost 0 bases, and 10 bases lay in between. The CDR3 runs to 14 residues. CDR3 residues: CSVVGSSSYNEQFF. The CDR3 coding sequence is TGCAGCGTTGTCGGGTCAAGCTCCTACAATGAGCAGTTCTTC.

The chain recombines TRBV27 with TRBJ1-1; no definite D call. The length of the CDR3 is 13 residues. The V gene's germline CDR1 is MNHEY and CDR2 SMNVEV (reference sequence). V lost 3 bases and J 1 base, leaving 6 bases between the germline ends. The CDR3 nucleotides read TGTGCCAGCAGTTTGAGGAGGAACACTGAAGCTTTCTTT. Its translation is CASSLRRNTEAFF.

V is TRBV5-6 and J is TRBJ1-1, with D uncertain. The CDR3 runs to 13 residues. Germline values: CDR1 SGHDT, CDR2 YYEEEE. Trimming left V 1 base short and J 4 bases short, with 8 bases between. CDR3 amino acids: CASSLPSLTEAFF. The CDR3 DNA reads TGTGCCAGCAGCTTGCCGAGTCTCACTGAAGCTTTCTTT.

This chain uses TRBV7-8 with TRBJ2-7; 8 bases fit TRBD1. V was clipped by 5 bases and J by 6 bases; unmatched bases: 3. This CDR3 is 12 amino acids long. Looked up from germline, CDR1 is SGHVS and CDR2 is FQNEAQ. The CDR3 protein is CASSQGQGEQYF. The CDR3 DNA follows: TGTGCCAGCAGCCAAGGACAGGGCGAGCAGTACTTC.

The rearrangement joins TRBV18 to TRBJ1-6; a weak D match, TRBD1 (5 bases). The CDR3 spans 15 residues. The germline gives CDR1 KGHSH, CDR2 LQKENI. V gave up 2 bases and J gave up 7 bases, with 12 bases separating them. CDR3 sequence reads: CASSPTGDSNSPLHF. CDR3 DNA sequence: TGTGCCAGCTCACCAACTGGGGACTCGAATTCACCCCTCCACTTT.